This T cell receptor (beta chain) came from a study of beta chain features in type 1 diabetes. Study outcomes and limitations: Within patients, naive, central memory and Treg TCRB repertoires seemed more similar than within healthy donors. Whether TCRB rearrangement is influenced by HLA type went unresolved here. TCRB CDR3s were moderately but significantly shorter in Type 1 diabetes patients in all four CD4+ subsets.

Expressed TCRB transcripts got sequenced, as all isolated RNA was reverse transcribed. Sequencing used immunoSEQ multiplex PCR; TCRdb keeps in-frame clones, though not all of them. The data hold 250,000 to 300,000 clones, with approximately 15% observed a single time. As concerns this clone: Its antigen is still unknown.

By way of CD45RO/CCR7/CD25/CD127/CD95/CD27, the CD4+ regulatory, stem cell-like memory, central memory and naive cells were sorted. Purities in excess of 95% were seen in all sorted populations. Trimming shortened V by 5 bases and J by 1 base, and 11 bases separated the two germline ends. CDR1 KGHSH and CDR2 LQKENI come from the germline V gene. The CDR3 totals 14 residues. This TCR derives from a man younger than 45 with type 1 diabetes. Sequenced input: naive CD4+ T cells from blood. This chain links TRBV18 with TRBJ1-1; no clear D gene. CDR3 amino acids: CASSTTEGNTEAFF. The CDR3 DNA reads as TGTGCCAGCTCAACGACGGAGGGGAACACTGAAGCTTTCTTT.